These 16 T cell receptor beta chains were sequenced from one sample in a study of blood T cell repertoires in COVID-19 (dated by TCRdb to the early 2020s). Libraries were constructed by the immunoSEQ multiplex PCR assay. The immuneACCESS repertoire file appears here via TCRdb, limited to in-frame rearrangements. These files lack a portion of the clones; in checked studies, under half of the deficit traces to unresolved V genes, and the cause of the others is not known. Here the sample has around 50,000 clones; around 90% occur a single time. The ten most abundant clones make up under 25% of the sample. Sequencing input: peripheral blood. The receptors derive from an elderly woman with COVID-19, enrolled during active disease.

The V call is TRBV6-1, the J call TRBJ1-1; no firm D call. V was shortened by 1 base and J by 11 bases, with 14 bases between the two germline ends. The CDR3 is 13 amino acids. CDR1 is MNHNS and CDR2 is SASEGT in the germline V gene. This CDR3 reads CASSEDGRLAAFF. The CDR3 DNA is TGTGCCAGCAGTGAAGACGGGAGGTTGGCCGCTTTCTTT.

The J gene is TRBJ1-4, the V gene TRBV6-5; D is unclear. The CDR3 length is 13 residues. Trimming stripped 7 bases from V and 4 bases from J, with 10 bases between. Germline V lookup: CDR1 MNHEY, CDR2 SVGAGI. The CDR3 sequence: CASNLGSNEKLFF. The CDR3 DNA sequence: TGTGCCAGCAACCTAGGCAGTAATGAAAAACTGTTTTTT.

This rearrangement joins TRBV9 to TRBJ1-2; 10 positions agree with TRBD1. CDR3 size: 15 residues. Trimming cost V 6 bases and J 8 bases; bases outside gene matches: 13. Germline CDR1 and CDR2: SGDLS and YYNGEE. The CDR3 DNA sequence: TGTGCCAGCAACTCGGCTGACAGGGGGCGAAGAGGCTACACCTTC. The encoded protein is CASNSADRGRRGYTF.

The chain uses TRBV10-3 and TRBJ1-1, with D unresolved. CDR3 length: 15 residues. Trimming removed 3 bases at V and 0 bases at J, with 11 bases between. Germline CDR1 is ENHRY and CDR2 is SYGVKD. This chain's CDR3 is CAISENPGMNTEAFF. The DNA of the CDR3 is TGTGCCATCAGTGAAAACCCCGGGATGAACACTGAAGCTTTCTTT.

The chain couples TRBV7-2 to TRBJ1-1, with D perhaps TRBD1 (5 bases). Trimming removed 3 bases at V and 4 bases at J, with 12 bases between. CDR3 size: 14 residues. From germline, CDR1 is SGHTA and CDR2 FQGNSA. CDR3 residues: CASSLAGKGTEAFF. In DNA form, the CDR3 reads TGTGCCAGCAGCTTGGCAGGGAAGGGCACTGAAGCTTTCTTT.

The chain has TRBV4-1 and TRBJ2-1; 9 nucleotides line up with TRBD2. With 0 bases clipped from V and 9 bases from J, the junction kept 15 bases outside the gene matches. The CDR3 spans 18 residues. The V gene's germline CDR1 is MGHRA and CDR2 YSYEKL. This CDR3 reads CASSQDRGRAGGLLEQFF. CDR3 nucleotide sequence: TGCGCCAGCAGCCAAGATCGAGGCCGCGCGGGGGGGCTTCTTGAGCAGTTCTTC.

The genes are TRBV16 and TRBJ1-5, with D hard to call. Trimming took 3 bases from V and 4 from J, leaving 10 bases between them. Germline CDR1 reads KGHSY; CDR2 reads FQNENV. The CDR3 sequence is 14 residues long. CDR3 DNA sequence: TGTGCCAGCAGCCATGGCGGCGGGAATCAGCCCCAGCATTTT. Translated, it gives CASSHGGGNQPQHF.

The rearrangement joins TRBV14 to TRBJ2-1; D may be TRBD1 (5 bases). V lost 2 bases and J lost 7, with 18 bases in between. The CDR3 has 16 residues. CDR1 is SGHDN, CDR2 FVKESK, per germline. DNA for the CDR3: TGTGCCAGCAGCCAACTCTGGACGGGCAGGGTAAATGAGCAGTTCTTC. Protein product: CASSQLWTGRVNEQFF.

The chain links TRBV24-1 to TRBJ2-1; the D gene is possibly TRBD2 (6 bases). Germline CDR1 and CDR2: KGHDR and SFDVKD. V lost 7 bases, J lost 10 bases, and 16 bases lay in between. This CDR3 is built from 13 residues. The CDR3 sequence is CATSRPGRDEQFF. The CDR3 coding sequence is TGTGCCACCAGCCGTCCAGGGCGGGACGAGCAGTTCTTC.

CDR3 amino acids: CASSEWTDNEKLFF. The CDR3 nucleotides read TGTGCCAGCAGTGAATGGACAGATAATGAAAAACTGTTTTTT. The rearrangement uses TRBV2 and TRBJ1-4, with a possible D match to TRBD1 (6 bases). V was trimmed by 2 bases and J by 4 bases, leaving 8 bases between them. Germline V gene sequence: CDR1 SNHLY, CDR2 FYNNEI. The CDR3 totals 14 residues.

The chain couples TRBV7-8 to TRBJ2-5; TRBD1 aligns across 8 bases. The J segment lost 4 bases and the V segment lost 1 base, leaving 5 bases of the junction unmatched. Germline V gene sequence: CDR1 SGHVS, CDR2 FQNEAQ. This CDR3 has 15 amino acids. Here the CDR3 reads CASSLVTGVRETQYF. CDR3 nucleotide sequence: TGTGCCAGCAGCTTAGTGACAGGGGTACGAGAGACCCAGTACTTC.

The chain has TRBV6-5 and TRBJ1-2, with D hard to call. The CDR3 consists of 15 residues. The V and J ends lost 7 bases and 6 bases respectively, with 21 bases between them. CDR1 and CDR2 (germline): MNHEY, SVGAGI. CDR3 sequence reads: CASTTLGRIDHGYTF. For the CDR3, the DNA is TGTGCCAGCACTACCCTGGGCAGGATTGACCATGGCTACACCTTC.

This clone showed up just a few times. The chain combines TRBV19 with TRBJ1-5; D remains ambiguous. Trimming pared 2 bases from V and 0 bases from J, leaving 5 bases between. The CDR3 is 14 residues long. Germline V gene sequence: CDR1 LNHDA, CDR2 SQIVND (reference sequence). CDR3 coding DNA: TGTGCCAGTAGTATACTTTATAGCAATCAGCCCCAGCATTTT. This gives the protein CASSILYSNQPQHF. The full variable domain, completed using reference TRBV19 and TRBJ1-5, is DGGITQSPKYLFRKEGQNVTLSCEQNLNHDAMYWYRQDPGQGLRLIYYSQIVNDFQKGDIAEGYSVSREKKESFPLTVTSAQKNPTAFYLCASSILYSNQPQHFGDGTRLSIL.

This sequence joins TRBV2 and TRBJ1-1, with D possibly TRBD1 on 6 matching bases. Germline V gene data show CDR1 as SNHLY and CDR2 as FYNNEI. The CDR3 runs to 13 residues. V was shortened by 6 bases and J by 4 bases, with 12 bases between the two germline ends. CDR3: CASRNRVGTEAFF. DNA for the CDR3: TGTGCCAGCAGGAACAGGGTTGGCACTGAAGCTTTCTTT.

This clone was seen only once. The V gene is TRBV9, the J gene TRBJ1-1; possibly TRBD1 for D (5 bases). Germline values: CDR1 SGDLS, CDR2 YYNGEE. The CDR3 is 17 residues long. Trimming removed 0 bases from V and 0 bases from J, with 15 bases in between. The CDR3, as DNA: TGTGCCAGCAGCGTAGATGGGGGGTACGGGGTGAACACTGAAGCTTTCTTT. Residues: CASSVDGGYGVNTEAFF.

This clone was found a few times. The CDR3 spells CASSIDWDRNTEAFF. The CDR3 nucleotides read TGTGCCAGTAGTATAGACTGGGACAGGAACACTGAAGCTTTCTTT. The V gene is TRBV19, the J gene TRBJ1-1, with 7 bases matching TRBD1. Trimming took 0 bases from V and 1 from J; bases not matched to a gene: 2. The germline CDR1 and CDR2 sequences are LNHDA and SQIVND (reference sequence). CDR3 length equals 15 residues.